This TCR beta chain appears in the sequencing data of a study of blood T cell repertoires in COVID-19. Study information: Both acute and convalescent COVID-19 samples were obtained from the United States, Italy and Spain. T cells, B-cell-depleted T cells, or PBMCs supplied cDNA or gDNA.

This CDR3 is 15 amino acids long. V was trimmed by 3 bases and J by 3 bases, leaving 12 bases between them. Germline loops: CDR1 KGHSH, CDR2 LQKENI. Original handling: From reference gene primer amplification, estimates of nucleated cell counts were derived. Assay used: immunoSEQ multiplex PCR; TCRdb lists only in-frame clones, some missing. Clone size and V and J calls were adopted from that table, with D and trimming inferred from the DNA. The repertoire holds some 110,000 clones, with 70% to 90% as singletons. The TCR originated in a man between 65 and 80 years old who had recovered from COVID-19. V is TRBV18 and J is TRBJ2-1; possible D gene TRBD1, 5 bases. Material for sequencing was peripheral blood. The CDR3 nucleotides are TGTGCCAGCTCACCGTCTGCAGGGAACTACAATGAGCAGTTCTTC. This codes for CASSPSAGNYNEQFF.